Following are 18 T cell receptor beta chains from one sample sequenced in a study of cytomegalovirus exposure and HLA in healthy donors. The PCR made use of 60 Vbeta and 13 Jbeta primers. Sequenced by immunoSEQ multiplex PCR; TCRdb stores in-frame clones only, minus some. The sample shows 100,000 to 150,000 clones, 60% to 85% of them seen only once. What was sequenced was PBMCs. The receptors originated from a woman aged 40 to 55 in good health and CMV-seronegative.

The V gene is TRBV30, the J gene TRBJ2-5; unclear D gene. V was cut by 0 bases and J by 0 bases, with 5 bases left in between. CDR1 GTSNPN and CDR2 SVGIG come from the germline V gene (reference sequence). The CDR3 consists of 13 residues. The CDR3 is CAWSVSYQETQYF. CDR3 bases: TGTGCCTGGAGTGTGTCGTACCAAGAGACCCAGTACTTC. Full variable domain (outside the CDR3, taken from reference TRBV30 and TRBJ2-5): SQTIHQWPATLVQPVGSPLSLECTVEGTSNPNLYWYRQAAGRGLQLLFYSVGIGQISSEVPQNLSASRPQDRQFILSSKKLLLSDSGFYLCAWSVSYQETQYFGPGTRLLVL.

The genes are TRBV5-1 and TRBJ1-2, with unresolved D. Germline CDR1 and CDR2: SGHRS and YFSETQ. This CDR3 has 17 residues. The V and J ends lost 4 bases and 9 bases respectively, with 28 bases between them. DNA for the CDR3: TGCGCCAGCAGCCCGGCCGGGGTCAGAACGACGGGAGATAGCTACACCTTC. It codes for CASSPAGVRTTGDSYTF.

The CDR3 region is CASSLADRATDTQYF. CDR3 nucleotide sequence: TGTGCCAGCAGCTTGGCTGACAGGGCCACAGATACGCAGTATTTT. The chain recombines TRBV5-4 with TRBJ2-3; TRBD1 matches 7 bases. The CDR3 loop spans 15 amino acids. V gave up 0 bases and J gave up 2 bases; unmatched junction bases: 3. Germline loops: CDR1 SGHNT, CDR2 YYREEE (reference sequence).

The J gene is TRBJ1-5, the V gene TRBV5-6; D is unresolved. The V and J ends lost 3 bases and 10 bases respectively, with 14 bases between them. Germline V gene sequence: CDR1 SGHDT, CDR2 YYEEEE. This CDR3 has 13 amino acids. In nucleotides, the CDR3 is TGTGCCAGCAGCTCCACGAGGTCCTCCCCCCAGCATTTT. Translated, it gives CASSSTRSSPQHF.

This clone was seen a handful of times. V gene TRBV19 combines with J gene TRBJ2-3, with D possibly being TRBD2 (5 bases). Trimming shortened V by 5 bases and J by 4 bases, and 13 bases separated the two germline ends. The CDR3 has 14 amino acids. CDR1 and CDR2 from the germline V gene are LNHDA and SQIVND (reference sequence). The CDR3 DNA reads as TGTGCCAGTAGTGCAACGGGGAGTGCAGATACGCAGTATTTT. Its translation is CASSATGSADTQYF. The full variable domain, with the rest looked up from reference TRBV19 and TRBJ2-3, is DGGITQSPKYLFRKEGQNVTLSCEQNLNHDAMYWYRQDPGQGLRLIYYSQIVNDFQKGDIAEGYSVSREKKESFPLTVTSAQKNPTAFYLCASSATGSADTQYFGPGTRLTVL.

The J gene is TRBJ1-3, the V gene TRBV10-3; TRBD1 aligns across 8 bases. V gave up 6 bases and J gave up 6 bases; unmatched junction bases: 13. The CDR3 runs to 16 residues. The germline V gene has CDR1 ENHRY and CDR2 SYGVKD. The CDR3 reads CAISPGQGRAENTIYF. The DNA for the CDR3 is TGTGCCATCAGCCCCGGACAGGGCCGTGCAGAAAACACCATATATTTT.

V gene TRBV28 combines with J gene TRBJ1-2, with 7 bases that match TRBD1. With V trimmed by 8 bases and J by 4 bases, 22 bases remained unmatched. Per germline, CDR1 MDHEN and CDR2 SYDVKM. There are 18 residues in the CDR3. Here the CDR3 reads CASGPSGDQGGALYGYTF. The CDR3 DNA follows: TGTGCCAGCGGCCCTTCGGGTGATCAGGGGGGAGCCCTCTATGGCTACACCTTC.

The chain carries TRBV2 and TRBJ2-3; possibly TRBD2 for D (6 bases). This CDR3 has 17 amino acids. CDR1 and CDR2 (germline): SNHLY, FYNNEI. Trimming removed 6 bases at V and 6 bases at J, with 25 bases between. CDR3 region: CASSDRDSAPWGDTQYF. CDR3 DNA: TGTGCCAGCAGCGACCGGGACTCAGCGCCCTGGGGGGATACGCAGTATTTT. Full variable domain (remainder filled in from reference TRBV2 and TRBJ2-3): EPEVTQTPSHQVTQMGQEVILRCVPISNHLYFYWYRQILGQKVEFLVSFYNNEISEKSEIFDDQFSVERPDGSNFTLKIRSTKLEDSAMYFCASSDRDSAPWGDTQYFGPGTRLTVL.

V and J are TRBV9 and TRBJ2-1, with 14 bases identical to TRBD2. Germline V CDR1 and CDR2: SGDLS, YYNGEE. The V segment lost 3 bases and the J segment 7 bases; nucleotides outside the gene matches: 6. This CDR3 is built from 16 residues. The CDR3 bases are TGTGCCAGCAGCGCAACCGGGACTAGCGGGAGAAATGAGCAGTTCTTC. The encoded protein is CASSATGTSGRNEQFF.

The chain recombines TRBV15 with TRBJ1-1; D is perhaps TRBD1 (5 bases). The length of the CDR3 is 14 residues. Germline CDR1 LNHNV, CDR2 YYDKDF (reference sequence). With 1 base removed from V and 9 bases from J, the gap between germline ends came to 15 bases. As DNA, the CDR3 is TGTGCCACCAGCAGAGCGGTCGCAGGGTCTAAAGCTTTCTTT. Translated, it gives CATSRAVAGSKAFF.

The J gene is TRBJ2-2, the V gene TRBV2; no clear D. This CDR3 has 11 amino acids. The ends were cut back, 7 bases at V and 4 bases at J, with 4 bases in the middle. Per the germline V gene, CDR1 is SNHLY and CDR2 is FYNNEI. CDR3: CASTSTGELFF. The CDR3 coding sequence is TGTGCCAGCACGTCCACCGGGGAGCTGTTTTTT. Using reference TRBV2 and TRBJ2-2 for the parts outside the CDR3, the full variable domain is EPEVTQTPSHQVTQMGQEVILRCVPISNHLYFYWYRQILGQKVEFLVSFYNNEISEKSEIFDDQFSVERPDGSNFTLKIRSTKLEDSAMYFCASTSTGELFFGEGSRLTVL.

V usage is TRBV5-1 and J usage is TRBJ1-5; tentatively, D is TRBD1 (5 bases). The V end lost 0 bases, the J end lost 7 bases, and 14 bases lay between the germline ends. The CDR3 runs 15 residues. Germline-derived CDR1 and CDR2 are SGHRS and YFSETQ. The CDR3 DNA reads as TGCGCCAGCAGCTTGGAGGGGTCCGACGGGCAGCCCCAGCATTTT. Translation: CASSLEGSDGQPQHF.

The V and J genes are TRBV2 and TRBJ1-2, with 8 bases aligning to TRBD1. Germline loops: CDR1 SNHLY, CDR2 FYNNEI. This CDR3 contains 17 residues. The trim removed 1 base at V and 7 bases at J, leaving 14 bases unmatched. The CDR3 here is CASSEEAGGASVGGYTF. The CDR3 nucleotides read TGTGCCAGCAGTGAAGAAGCAGGGGGCGCCTCAGTTGGTGGCTACACCTTC. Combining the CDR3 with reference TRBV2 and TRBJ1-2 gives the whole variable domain EPEVTQTPSHQVTQMGQEVILRCVPISNHLYFYWYRQILGQKVEFLVSFYNNEISEKSEIFDDQFSVERPDGSNFTLKIRSTKLEDSAMYFCASSEEAGGASVGGYTFGSGTRLTVV.

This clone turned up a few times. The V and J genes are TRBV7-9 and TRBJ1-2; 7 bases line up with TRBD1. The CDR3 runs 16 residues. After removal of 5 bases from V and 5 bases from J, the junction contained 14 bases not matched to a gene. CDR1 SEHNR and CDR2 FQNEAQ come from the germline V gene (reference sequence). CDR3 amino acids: CASSHQASAGGYGYTF. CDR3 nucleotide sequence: TGTGCCAGCAGCCACCAGGCCTCAGCAGGGGGGTATGGCTACACCTTC.

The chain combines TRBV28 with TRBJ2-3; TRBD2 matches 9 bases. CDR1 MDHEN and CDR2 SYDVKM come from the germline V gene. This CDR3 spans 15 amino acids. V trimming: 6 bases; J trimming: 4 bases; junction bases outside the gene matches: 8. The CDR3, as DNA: TGTGCCAGCAGGGAGGGACTAGCTATCCCAGATACGCAGTATTTT. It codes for CASREGLAIPDTQYF.

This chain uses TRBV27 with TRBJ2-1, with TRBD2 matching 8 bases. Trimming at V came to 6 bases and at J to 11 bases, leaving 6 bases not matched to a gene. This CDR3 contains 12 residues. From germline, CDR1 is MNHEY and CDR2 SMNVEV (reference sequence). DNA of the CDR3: TGTGCCAGCAGCACTAGCGGCGGCAAGCAGTTCTTC. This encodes CASSTSGGKQFF.

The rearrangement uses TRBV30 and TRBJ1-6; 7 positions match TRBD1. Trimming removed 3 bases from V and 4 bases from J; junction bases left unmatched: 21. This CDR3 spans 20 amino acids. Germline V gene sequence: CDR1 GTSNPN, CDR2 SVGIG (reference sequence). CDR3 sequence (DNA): TGTGCCTGGAGGCCCTCGCCGCTCAAAACAGGGGACCTTTATAATTCACCCCTCCACTTT. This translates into CAWRPSPLKTGDLYNSPLHF.

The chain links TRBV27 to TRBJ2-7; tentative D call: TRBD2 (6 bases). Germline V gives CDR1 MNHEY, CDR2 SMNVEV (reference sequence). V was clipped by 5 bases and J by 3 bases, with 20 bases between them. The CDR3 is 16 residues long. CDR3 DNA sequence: TGTGCCAGCAGTCCCCGGGGGACGGGGAAGGTCTACGAGCAGTACTTC. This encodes CASSPRGTGKVYEQYF.